The next 2 T cell receptor beta chains were all read from a single sample in a study of T cell responses to AZD1222 COVID-19 vaccine. Repertoires were generated with immunoSEQ multiplex PCR, while TCRdb's copy carries only in-frame clones and drops some. The sample yields 140,000 to 150,000 clones, roughly 89% seen once. Sequencing was performed on peripheral blood, taken 28 days after the second dose of the MenACWY control vaccine. These receptors all come from an adult who received the MenACWY meningococcal vaccine as a control.

The J gene is TRBJ2-7, the V gene TRBV10-1, with D maybe TRBD2 (6 bases). Deletions cut 3 bases from V and 6 bases from J, with 15 bases between. Germline lookup yields CDR1 WNHNN and CDR2 SYGVQD (reference sequence). This CDR3 has 14 residues. This chain's CDR3 is CASSETRGSVEQYF. The CDR3 DNA is TGCGCCAGCAGTGAAACCCGGGGGTCTGTCGAGCAGTACTTC.

This clone has just a few counts. The genes are TRBV19 and TRBJ2-2; D gene ambiguous. Germline CDR1 and CDR2: LNHDA and SQIVND (reference sequence). The CDR3 totals 19 residues. Trimming shortened V by 5 bases and J by 4 bases, and 26 bases separated the two germline ends. The CDR3 protein is CASSPQGRPWALSTGELFF. In DNA form, the CDR3 reads TGTGCCAGTAGTCCTCAAGGTAGACCGTGGGCCCTGAGCACCGGGGAGCTGTTTTTT.